This is a list of T cell receptor beta chains from one sample in a study of radiotherapy plus CTLA-4 blockade in lung cancer. Using immunoSEQ multiplex PCR, the repertoire was profiled, and TCRdb retains in-frame clones only, with some absent. The table shows more than 90,000 clones, with 70% to 90% occurring only once. Sequenced material: peripheral blood, taken from a patient treated with radiotherapy plus ipilimumab. The receptors shown here come from a human donor with non-small cell lung cancer that progressed on radiotherapy plus ipilimumab. The CDR3 runs from the conserved cysteine through the conserved F or W. D genes are given only for firm matches. Clone size is not always given. Where it is, it says once, few, many or a class for expanded clones.

cdr3_nt cdr3_aa j_call d_call clone_size v_call
TGTGCCAGCAGTCGTGTCCAAGATACGCAGTATTTT CASSRVQDTQYF TRBJ2-3 NA few TRBV6-6
TGCGCCAGCAGCTCCGAAGAACAGGGTGGGGAAAAACTGTTTTTT CASSSEEQGGEKLFF TRBJ1-4 NA NA TRBV5-1
TGTGCCAGCATGAGCGGGAGGGGGCAGTTCTTC CASMSGRGQFF TRBJ2-1 TRBD2 NA TRBV6-5
TGCGCCAGCAGCTTACAGGGGGGAATCTCTCACGAGCAGTACTTC CASSLQGGISHEQYF TRBJ2-7 TRBD1 NA TRBV5-1
TGCGCCAGCAGCCTAACTACTCCCTCTGGAAACACCATATATTTT CASSLTTPSGNTIYF TRBJ1-3 NA NA TRBV5-1
TGTGCCAGTTGCCTCCAACGGTCACTAGCTAGCACCGGGGAGCTGTTTTTT CASCLQRSLASTGELFF TRBJ2-2 NA NA TRBV18
TGTGCCAGCAGTGAAGGCGCGGGAGGGCCGTCGACCGGGGAGCTGTTTTTT CASSEGAGGPSTGELFF TRBJ2-2 TRBD2 NA TRBV2
TGTGCCAGCAGCGTAGGCCAGGGGGCCACCGGAAACACCATATATTTT CASSVGQGATGNTIYF TRBJ1-3 TRBD1 NA TRBV9
TGTGCCACCAGCAGACAGGGTAATGAAAAACTGTTTTTT CATSRQGNEKLFF TRBJ1-4 NA NA TRBV15
TGTGCCAGCTCAGTCACAACGAACACTGAAGCTTTCTTT CASSVTTNTEAFF TRBJ1-1 NA NA TRBV18
TGTGCCATCAGTGAGTCGGTCAATCCCTACGAGCAGTACTTC CAISESVNPYEQYF TRBJ2-7 NA NA TRBV10-3
TGTGCCAGCGGGACAGGGGCGAACACCGGGGAGCTGTTTTTT CASGTGANTGELFF TRBJ2-2 TRBD1 NA TRBV2
TGTGCCAGCAGCGCCCTTCCGGATACGCAGTATTTT CASSALPDTQYF TRBJ2-3 NA NA TRBV9
TGCGCCAGCAGCCAATTATTACCCAGACGGACGGGGAGGATAAACTACGAGCAGTACTTC CASSQLLPRRTGRINYEQYF TRBJ2-7 NA NA TRBV4-1
TGCAGTGCCCCGGATGGGTATGAGCAGTTCTTC CSAPDGYEQFF TRBJ2-1 NA NA TRBV20-1